Sequencing of this T cell receptor beta chain was carried out in a study of blood T cell repertoires in COVID-19 (dated by TCRdb to the early 2020s). Some background on the complete study: The collaborator samples originated in the United States, Italy and Spain and spanned the acute and convalescent phases of COVID-19. The material from the prospective study consisted of cDNA or gDNA derived from T cells, B-cell-depleted T cells, or PBMCs. Subjects who had been exposed to COVID-19, were actively infected with it, or had recovered from it provided the deeply sampled blood TCRbeta repertoires that made up the dataset. A freely available public database, intended as a resource for researchers studying the immune response to SARS-CoV-2, is where the repertoires were released. The samples were drawn from two sources: the first 160 participants of the ongoing ImmuneRACE study, and 1,000 to 1,500 subjects contributed by 6 global collaborators. Nearly every sample came with metadata listing a de-identified subject ID, COVID-19 status, age in years and sex. HLA class I and class II types, where available, came from metadata supplied by the sample provider rather than from assay-based typing.

Notes on this clone: What antigen it recognizes has not been identified. Base qualities are not at hand, and no much larger clone is one base apart.

Each collaborating institution followed its own protocols to collect whole blood in K2EDTA tubes. For TCRbeta analysis, collaborators shipped samples in one of three forms: frozen whole blood, isolated PBMCs, or DNA extracted from either of those sample types. After removal of 4 bases from V and 4 bases from J, the junction retains 2 bases not matched to a gene. CDR1 and CDR2 are drawn from the germline V gene: SGHNT, YENEEA. Its CDR3 holds 13 amino acids, cysteine through phenylalanine. Of the read, only the CDR3 DNA is kept; its 39 bases are in frame from base 1. The investigation overall reported the following: Clinical and demographic metadata were provided uncurated, with the amount varying by source and participant.

TCRbeta CDR3 regions were amplified from genomic DNA by means of the immunoSEQ Assay, a bias-controlled multiplex PCR. On the authors' methods: Nucleated cell counts per sample were estimated from amplification of reference gene primers within the assay. To quantify the absolute abundance of each unique TCRbeta CDR3 rearrangement, sequence reads were collapsed and filtered. For each sample, productive Simpson clonality was calculated as the square root of Simpson's diversity index across productive rearrangements. The source is immuneACCESS, and TCRdb retained only in-frame sequences with V and J called. Part of the clones is not carried over; for the studies checked, unresolved V genes explain less than half of this, and the remainder is unexplained. D and trimming were read from the DNA, whereas the V and J calls and clone size are those reported in that table. In this sample the table shows approximately 300,000 clones, about 87% of which occur a single time. Jointly, the top ten make up roughly 3.7% of the sample.

This chain joins TRBV11-3 to TRBJ1-2, and TRBD1 aligns with 8 junction nucleotides. This clonotype was sampled from a woman in her thirties or forties with acute or convalescent COVID-19. Sequencing was carried out using peripheral blood. The nucleotides read TGTGCCAGCAGCTCAACAGGGGGCTATGGCTACACCTTC. Its amino acids are CASSSTGGYGYTF. Joined to the reference TRBV11-3 and TRBJ1-2 proteins, this CDR3 gives the full variable domain: EAGVVQSPRYKIIEKKQPVAFWCNPISGHNTLYWYLQNLGQGPELLIRYENEEAVDDSQLPKDRFSAERLKGVDSTLKIQPAELGDSAVYLCASSSTGGYGYTFGSGTRLTVV.